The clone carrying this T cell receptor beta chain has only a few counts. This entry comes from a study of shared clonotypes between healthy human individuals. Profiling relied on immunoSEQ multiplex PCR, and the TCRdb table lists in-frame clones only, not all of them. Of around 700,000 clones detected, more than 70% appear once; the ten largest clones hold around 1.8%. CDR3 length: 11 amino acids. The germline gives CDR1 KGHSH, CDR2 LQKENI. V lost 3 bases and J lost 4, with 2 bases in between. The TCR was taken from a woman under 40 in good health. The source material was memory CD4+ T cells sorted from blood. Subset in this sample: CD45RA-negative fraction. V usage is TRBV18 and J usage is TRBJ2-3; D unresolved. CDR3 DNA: TGTGCCAGCTCACCCTCAGATACGCAGTATTTT. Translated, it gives CASSPSDTQYF.